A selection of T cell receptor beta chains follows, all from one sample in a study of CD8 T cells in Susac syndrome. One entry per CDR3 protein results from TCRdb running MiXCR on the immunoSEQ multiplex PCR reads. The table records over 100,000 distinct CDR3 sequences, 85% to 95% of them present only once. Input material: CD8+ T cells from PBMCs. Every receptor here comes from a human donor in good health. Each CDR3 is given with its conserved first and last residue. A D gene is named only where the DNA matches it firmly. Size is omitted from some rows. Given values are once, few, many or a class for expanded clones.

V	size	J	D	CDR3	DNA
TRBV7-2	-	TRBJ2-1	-	CASSLKHEQFF	TGTGCCAGCAGCCTTAAGCATGAGCAGTTCTTC
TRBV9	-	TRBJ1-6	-	CASSVDSALVSPLHF	TGTGCCAGCAGCGTAGACTCCGCGTTGGTCTCACCCCTCCACTTT
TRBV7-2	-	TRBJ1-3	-	CASSPRQPISGNTIYF	TGTGCCAGCAGCCCGAGACAGCCGATCTCTGGAAACACCATATATTTT
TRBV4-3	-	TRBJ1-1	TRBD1	CASSQEGSGGAFF	TGCGCCAGCAGCCAAGAGGGATCAGGGGGAGCTTTCTTT
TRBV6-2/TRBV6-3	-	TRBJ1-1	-	CASSYPGPMNTEAFF	TGTGCCAGCAGTTACCCCGGCCCTATGAACACTGAAGCTTTCTTT
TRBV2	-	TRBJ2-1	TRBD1	CASTVGQLYNEQFF	TGTGCCAGCACCGTGGGACAGTTGTACAATGAGCAGTTCTTC
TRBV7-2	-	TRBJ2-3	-	CASSLVSAATDTQYF	TGTGCCAGCAGCTTAGTTTCAGCCGCCACAGATACGCAGTATTTT
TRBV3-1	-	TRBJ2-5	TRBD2	CASRAGGRETQYF	TGTGCCAGCAGAGCGGGGGGCCGGGAGACCCAGTACTTC
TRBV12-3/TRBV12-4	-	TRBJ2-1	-	CASRTGIPTDEQFF	TGTGCCAGCCGTACAGGGATACCCACTGATGAGCAGTTCTTC
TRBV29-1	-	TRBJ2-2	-	CSVGGDGELFF	TGCAGCGTTGGAGGAGACGGGGAGCTGTTTTTT
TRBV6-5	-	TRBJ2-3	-	CASSYPKKDTQYF	TGTGCCAGCAGTTACCCCAAGAAAGATACGCAGTATTTT
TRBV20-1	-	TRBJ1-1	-	CSARDPGGWNTEAFF	TGCAGTGCTAGAGATCCCGGGGGATGGAACACTGAAGCTTTCTTT
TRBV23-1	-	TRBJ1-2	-	CASSPSSLVYGYTF	TGCGCCAGCAGTCCATCAAGCCTCGTCTATGGCTACACCTTC
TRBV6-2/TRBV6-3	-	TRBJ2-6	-	CASSSVTSGANVLTF	TGTGCCAGCAGTTCAGTTACCTCTGGGGCCAACGTCCTGACTTTC
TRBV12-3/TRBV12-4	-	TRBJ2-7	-	CASSLQGRYEQYF	TGTGCCAGCAGTTTACAGGGGAGATACGAGCAGTACTTC
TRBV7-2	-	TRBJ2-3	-	CASSLGLSGTQYF	TGTGCCAGCAGCTTAGGCCTCTCGGGTACGCAGTATTTT
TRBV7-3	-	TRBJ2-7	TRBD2	CASSLMARAGGLDYEQYF	TGTGCCAGCAGCTTAATGGCGCGCGCGGGAGGGCTAGACTACGAGCAGTACTTC
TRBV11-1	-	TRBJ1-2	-	CASSSVGPVDYGYTF	TGTGCCAGCAGCTCCGTTGGGCCGGTTGACTATGGCTACACCTTC
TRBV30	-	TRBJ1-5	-	CAWSTTAANQPQHF	TGTGCCTGGAGCACAACCGCCGCCAATCAGCCCCAGCATTTT
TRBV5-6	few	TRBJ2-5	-	CASSLGQQETQYF	TGTGCCAGCAGCTTGGGACAGCAAGAGACCCAGTACTTC
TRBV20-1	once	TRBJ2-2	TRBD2	CSARRGTRNSLAGATGELFF	TGCAGTGCTAGGCGTGGTACAAGGAATTCTCTAGCGGGAGCCACCGGGGAGCTGTTTTTT
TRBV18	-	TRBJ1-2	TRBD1	CASSPGEQGTGGYTF	TGTGCCAGCTCACCGGGGGAACAGGGGACAGGTGGCTACACCTTC
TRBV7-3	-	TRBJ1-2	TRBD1	CASSFRGGDGYTF	TGTGCCAGCAGCTTCAGAGGGGGCGATGGCTACACCTTC
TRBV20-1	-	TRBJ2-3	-	CSARSLADGITDTQYF	TGCAGTGCTCGAAGCCTTGCGGACGGGATCACAGATACGCAGTATTTT
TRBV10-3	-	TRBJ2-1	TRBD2	CAISDGLAGDRDNEQFF	TGTGCCATCAGTGATGGACTAGCGGGGGACCGAGACAATGAGCAGTTCTTC
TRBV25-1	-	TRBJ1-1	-	CASTPNAGGVGNTEAFF	TGTGCCAGCACCCCGAACGCGGGTGGGGTAGGGAACACTGAAGCTTTCTTT
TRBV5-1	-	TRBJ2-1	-	CASSLGPAADNEQFF	TGCGCCAGCAGCTTGGGTCCAGCGGCCGACAATGAGCAGTTCTTC
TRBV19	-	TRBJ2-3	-	CASSIGAGFSTDTQYF	TGTGCCAGTAGTATAGGCGCCGGGTTTAGCACAGATACGCAGTATTTT
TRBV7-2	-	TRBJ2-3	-	CASSPPITDTQYF	TGTGCCAGCAGCCCTCCTATCACAGATACGCAGTATTTT
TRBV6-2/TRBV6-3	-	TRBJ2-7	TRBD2	CASSHRTSGHEQYF	TGTGCCAGCAGCCACCGGACTAGCGGGCATGAGCAGTACTTC
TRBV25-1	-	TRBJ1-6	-	CASSDMGGNSPLHF	TGTGCCAGCAGTGATATGGGAGGTAATTCACCCCTCCACTTT
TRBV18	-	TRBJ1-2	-	CASSPGDFYGYTF	TGTGCCAGCTCACCGGGGGACTTCTATGGCTACACCTTC
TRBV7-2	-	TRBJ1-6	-	CASSLDGRINSPLHF	TGTGCCAGCAGCTTAGACGGACGGATTAATTCACCCCTCCACTTT
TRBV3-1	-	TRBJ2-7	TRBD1	CASSHSSGTVRKYF	TGTGCCAGCAGCCATAGTTCCGGGACAGTTCGTAAGTACTTC
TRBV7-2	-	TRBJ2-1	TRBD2	CASSLPGLAGSTGNEQFF	TGTGCCAGCAGCTTACCTGGACTAGCGGGATCAACAGGGAATGAGCAGTTCTTC
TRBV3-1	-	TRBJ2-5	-	CASSQRGATDRQETQYF	TGTGCCAGCAGCCAAAGGGGGGCGACGGACCGCCAAGAGACCCAGTACTTC
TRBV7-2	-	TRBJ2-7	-	CASSPPDYEQYF	TGTGCCAGCTCCCCGCCAGATTACGAGCAGTACTTC
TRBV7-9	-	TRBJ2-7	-	CASTTGDDTYEQYF	TGTGCCAGCACGACAGGCGACGATACTTACGAGCAGTACTTC
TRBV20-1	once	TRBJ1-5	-	CSASPGVEQPQHF	TGCAGTGCTTCCCCAGGAGTGGAGCAGCCCCAGCATTTT
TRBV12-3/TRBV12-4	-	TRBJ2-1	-	CASSSARGRREQFF	TGTGCCAGCAGCTCCGCCAGGGGCAGGAGGGAGCAGTTCTTC
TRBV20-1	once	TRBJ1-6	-	CSARDTQGLTSPLHF	TGCAGTGCTAGAGATACTCAGGGCCTGACTTCACCCCTCCACTTT
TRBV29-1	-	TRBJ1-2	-	CSVGTSGYTF	TGCAGCGTTGGGACAAGTGGCTACACCTTC